Listed below are T cell receptor beta chains from one sample, sequenced in a study of cytomegalovirus exposure and HLA in healthy donors. The method was immunoSEQ multiplex PCR; TCRdb's version includes in-frame clones alone and lacks a portion of them. The repertoire holds more than 200,000 clones, with approximately 79% as singletons. Sample: PBMCs. The receptors were sampled from a young man in good health and CMV-seronegative. Both conserved end residues are part of each CDR3. The D gene is left open where the match is weak. Clone size, where shown, is once, few, many, or a class for clones that have expanded.

V gene	J gene	D gene	clone size	CDR3 protein	CDR3 DNA
TRBV7-3	TRBJ1-1	.	.	CASSFTSFGDTEAFF	TGTGCCAGCAGCTTTACCTCCTTCGGAGACACTGAAGCTTTCTTT
TRBV7-9	TRBJ2-7	.	.	CASSPGQPYEQYF	TGTGCCAGCAGCCCTGGACAGCCCTACGAGCAGTACTTC
TRBV28	TRBJ1-5	.	.	CASSLPGGPHQPQHF	TGTGCCAGCAGTTTACCCGGGGGTCCCCATCAGCCCCAGCATTTT
TRBV7-2	TRBJ1-1	.	.	CASSFQGGDTEAFF	TGTGCCAGCAGCTTCCAGGGTGGAGACACTGAAGCTTTCTTT
TRBV6-6	TRBJ1-2	.	few	CASRTRSAVYGYTF	TGTGCCAGCAGAACCCGGAGCGCCGTCTATGGCTACACCTTC
TRBV5-3	TRBJ2-2	.	.	CARSLFRTANTGELFF	TGTGCCAGAAGCTTGTTTAGGACAGCGAACACCGGGGAGCTGTTTTTT
TRBV19	TRBJ1-4	.	few	CASSRSYNEKLFF	TGTGCCAGTAGTAGATCCTATAATGAAAAACTGTTTTTT
TRBV25-1	TRBJ1-1	TRBD1	few	CASSDPRQGDSEAFF	TGTGCCAGCAGTGATCCCCGACAGGGGGATTCTGAAGCTTTCTTT
TRBV28	TRBJ2-1	.	.	CASSSYSESSYNEQFF	TGTGCCAGCAGTTCCTATAGCGAGAGCTCCTACAATGAGCAGTTCTTC
TRBV4-3	TRBJ1-6	.	.	CASSQESIYNPPLHF	TGCGCCAGCAGCCAAGAGAGCATCTATAATCCACCCCTCCACTTT
TRBV19	TRBJ2-1	TRBD2	once	CASSLSSGRAESYNEQFF	TGTGCCAGTAGTTTATCTAGCGGGAGGGCCGAGTCCTACAATGAGCAGTTCTTC
TRBV6-6	TRBJ1-1	.	.	CASSYEGSNTEAFF	TGTGCCAGCAGTTACGAGGGTTCGAACACTGAAGCTTTCTTT
TRBV11-3	TRBJ2-1	TRBD2	few	CASSLAGGYVGSHNEQFF	TGTGCCAGCAGCTTAGCGGGGGGATACGTTGGCAGTCACAATGAGCAGTTCTTC
TRBV7-6	TRBJ1-4	.	.	CASSLAGAGGVDEKLFF	TGTGCCAGCAGCTTAGCAGGCGCTGGGGGGGTGGATGAAAAACTGTTTTTT
TRBV5-1	TRBJ2-3	TRBD1	.	CASSPGQGYTDTQYF	TGCGCCAGCAGTCCTGGACAGGGGTACACAGATACGCAGTATTTT
TRBV6-6	TRBJ1-6	TRBD1	.	CASSYGGQGESPLHF	TGTGCCAGCAGTTACGGGGGACAGGGAGAATCACCCCTCCACTTT
TRBV5-1	TRBJ1-6	.	.	CASSRTGGSPLHF	TGCGCCAGCAGCCGCACGGGGGGTTCACCCCTCCACTTT
TRBV7-2	TRBJ1-2	.	.	CASSFSQGNYGYTF	TGTGCCAGCAGCTTCTCACAGGGAAACTATGGCTACACCTTC
TRBV7-9	TRBJ1-1	.	.	CASSLTVNTEAFF	TGTGCCAGCAGCCTGACAGTGAACACTGAAGCTTTCTTT
TRBV10-3	TRBJ2-1	.	few	CAIKSVYNEQFF	TGTGCCATCAAGTCGGTCTACAATGAGCAGTTCTTC
TRBV5-1	TRBJ2-7	.	.	CASTYSGTSYEQYF	TGCGCCAGCACCTATAGCGGAACCTCCTACGAGCAGTACTTC
TRBV30	TRBJ2-3	.	.	CAWIWGRGTDTQYF	TGTGCCTGGATTTGGGGCAGGGGCACAGATACGCAGTATTTT
TRBV2	TRBJ2-7	.	.	CASMTNSYEQYF	TGTGCCAGTATGACAAATTCCTACGAGCAGTACTTC
TRBV15	TRBJ2-5	TRBD2	few	CATSRDYGLAGVIREETQYF	TGTGCCACCAGCAGAGATTATGGACTAGCGGGAGTTATTCGGGAAGAGACCCAGTACTTC
TRBV30	TRBJ2-3	.	.	CAQAVYQASGDTQYF	TGTGCCCAGGCCGTCTATCAGGCTTCCGGCGATACGCAGTATTTT
TRBV7-9	TRBJ2-5	.	.	CASSSPPGTPKIRETQYF	TGTGCCAGCAGCTCCCCACCCGGGACACCGAAGATCCGGGAGACCCAGTACTTC
TRBV30	TRBJ2-7	.	few	CAWALGGEQYF	TGTGCCTGGGCCCTTGGAGGCGAGCAGTACTTC
TRBV7-2	TRBJ1-2	.	.	CASSLEGTPRYGYTF	TGTGCCAGCAGCTTAGAGGGGACACCTCGCTATGGCTACACCTTC
TRBV28	TRBJ2-7	.	.	CASSLEQQYEQYF	TGTGCCAGCAGTTTAGAACAGCAATACGAGCAGTACTTC
TRBV14	TRBJ2-1	TRBD1	.	CASSQGPGTGEWNEQFF	TGTGCCAGCAGCCAAGGACCCGGGACAGGGGAGTGGAATGAGCAGTTCTTC
TRBV7-3	TRBJ1-2	.	.	CASSLHGNGYTF	TGTGCCAGCAGCTTACACGGGAATGGCTACACCTTC
TRBV7-6	TRBJ2-1	TRBD2	.	CASSLAIPGLASNPNNEQFF	TGTGCCAGCAGCTTAGCGATTCCGGGACTAGCCAGTAATCCTAACAATGAGCAGTTCTTC
TRBV11-2	TRBJ2-6	.	.	CASQGSGLAGANVLTF	TGTGCCAGTCAGGGTTCCGGCCTCGCTGGGGCCAACGTCCTGACTTTC
TRBV27	TRBJ2-2	TRBD2	.	CASSFGLDRDTGELFF	TGTGCCAGCAGTTTTGGACTAGATAGGGACACCGGGGAGCTGTTTTTT
TRBV5-1	TRBJ1-1	.	.	CASSVQGRLGNTEAFF	TGCGCCAGCAGCGTCCAGGGGCGCCTTGGGAACACTGAAGCTTTCTTT
TRBV6-5	TRBJ2-1	TRBD2	.	CASSYYASGNEQFF	TGTGCCAGCAGTTACTACGCTAGCGGGAATGAGCAGTTCTTC
TRBV28	TRBJ2-2	TRBD2	.	CASSLERGTGELFF	TGTGCCAGCAGTTTGGAGCGGGGCACCGGGGAGCTGTTTTTT
TRBV9	TRBJ1-5	.	.	CARGRGWDQPQHF	TGTGCCAGGGGACGGGGGTGGGATCAGCCCCAGCATTTT
TRBV6-5	TRBJ2-7	TRBD1	.	CASSLSGTGVYEQYF	TGTGCCAGCAGTTTGTCCGGGACAGGAGTCTACGAGCAGTACTTC
TRBV14	TRBJ1-5	.	.	CASSLKHDNQPQHF	TGTGCCAGCAGCCTAAAACACGACAATCAGCCCCAGCATTTT
TRBV2	TRBJ2-2	.	few	CASSTHTGELFF	TGTGCCAGCAGCACTCACACCGGGGAGCTGTTTTTT
TRBV15	TRBJ2-5	.	.	CATSGGHSGTQYF	TGTGCCACCTCTGGCGGCCACTCCGGGACCCAGTACTTC
TRBV6-1	TRBJ1-2	.	.	CASSEGLTGTSPNYGYTF	TGTGCCAGCAGTGAAGGGTTGACGGGGACATCGCCTAACTATGGCTACACCTTC
TRBV27	TRBJ2-3	.	.	CASSSPQGTDTQYF	TGTGCCAGCAGTTCCCCACAGGGCACAGATACGCAGTATTTT
TRBV29-1	TRBJ2-1	TRBD2	.	CSVSPTSGGHNEQFF	TGCAGCGTTTCGCCCACTAGCGGCGGCCACAATGAGCAGTTCTTC
TRBV9	TRBJ2-2	.	.	CASTARVPGELFF	TGTGCCAGCACGGCCAGGGTTCCCGGGGAGCTGTTTTTT
TRBV5-1	TRBJ1-4	.	.	CASSPSPTNEKLFF	TGCGCCAGCAGTCCGAGCCCAACTAATGAAAAACTGTTTTTT
TRBV25-1	TRBJ1-2	.	.	CASSEIAGAGYTF	TGTGCCAGCAGTGAGATCGCAGGGGCTGGCTACACCTTC
TRBV5-4	TRBJ2-5	.	.	CASSPRGGRLIETQYF	TGTGCCAGCAGCCCCCGGGGTGGCCGGTTGATTGAGACCCAGTACTTC
TRBV4-3	TRBJ1-2	.	.	CASSQVTGNYGYTF	TGCGCCAGCAGCCAAGTTACAGGGAACTATGGCTACACCTTC
TRBV30	TRBJ2-1	TRBD2	.	CAWSDGLAGGYEQFF	TGTGCCTGGAGTGACGGACTAGCGGGGGGGTATGAGCAGTTCTTC